The present T cell receptor (beta chain) was sequenced within a study of early T cells in non-severe SARS-CoV-2 infection. Overall study: The chains were unpaired, and the sequenced material was bulk RNA from unsorted whole blood.

This CDR3 has 15 amino acids. Looked up from germline, CDR1 is SGHDN and CDR2 is FVKESK. V was trimmed by 0 bases and J by 6 bases, leaving 14 bases between them. Whole-study results and caveats: Sequences matched to VDJdb favored anti-spike CD8 responses, while private and CD4 specificities were missed.

This clonotype was seen at least ten times. Its antigen is unidentified. Unique molecular identifiers were affixed to single, distinct cDNA molecules. TCRdb reprocessed the 5' RACE reads with MiXCR, giving one entry per CDR3 protein. The table includes roughly 23,000 distinct CDR3 sequences, roughly 3.5% detected once. The sequenced sample consisted of whole blood. The origin of this receptor is an adult who was a healthcare worker with PCR-confirmed SARS-CoV-2 infection or an uninfected control (not recorded which). The chain recombines TRBV14 with TRBJ2-5; tentatively, D is TRBD2 (6 bases). CDR3 protein: CASSQDRGRYQTQYF. The CDR3, as DNA: TGTGCCAGCAGCCAAGATCGGGGGAGATACCAGACCCAGTACTTC.